The source of this T cell receptor (beta chain) is a study of blood T cell repertoires in COVID-19. About the research overall: The samples span acute and convalescent COVID-19 from the United States, Italy and Spain. Nucleic acid was either cDNA or gDNA, and it came from T cells, B-cell-depleted T cells, or PBMCs.

The study drew participants aged about 18 to 89 years from about two dozen US areas. Cohorts were assigned according to the clinical history that participants reported. Method: immunoSEQ multiplex PCR; TCRdb's copy keeps in-frame clones and lacks some. The sample lists about 230,000 clones, about 91% occurring once. The clonotype was recovered from a woman aged 40 to 50 with acute COVID-19. The sample was PBMCs or T cells enriched from blood (not recorded which).

CDR3 bases: TGTGCCAGCAGTTACGCAGGGACAGCTCCCAATCAGCCCCAGCATTTT. This encodes CASSYAGTAPNQPQHF. The chain joins TRBV6-2 or TRBV6-3 to TRBJ1-5; the match to TRBD1 covers 7 bases. There are 16 residues in the CDR3. V lost 2 bases and J lost 3; bases outside the gene matches: 7. Germline V gene lookup returns CDR1 MNHEY and CDR2 SVGEGT.